These 4 T cell receptor beta chains came from one sample sequenced in a study of blood T cell repertoires in COVID-19. TCRdb's table, derived via immunoSEQ multiplex PCR, lists solely in-frame clones and lacks some. The table shows about 110,000 clones, with around 90% occurring only once. Sequenced input: peripheral blood. These receptor sequences come from a man in his forties with active or convalescent COVID-19.

The chain carries TRBV13 and TRBJ2-1; TRBD2 matches at 15 bases. Germline values: CDR1 PRHDT, CDR2 FYEKMQ (reference sequence). V was clipped by 5 bases and J by 4 bases; unmatched bases: 9. This CDR3 comprises 18 residues. The CDR3 DNA reads as TGTGCCAGCAGCCTCGGACTAGCGGGAGGGCTCAGTTACAATGAGCAGTTCTTC. Translation: CASSLGLAGGLSYNEQFF.

Written as DNA, the CDR3 is TGTGCCAGCAGCCTCACTCCCGGGTCGGATACGCAGTATTTT. Encoded protein: CASSLTPGSDTQYF. J is TRBJ2-3 and V is TRBV6-5; D uncertain. V shed 6 bases and J shed 6 bases, with 16 bases lying between them. The CDR3 runs to 14 residues. From germline, CDR1 is MNHEY and CDR2 SVGAGI.

The chain carries TRBV6-6 and TRBJ2-2; TRBD1 is a possible D gene (6 bases). Trimming removed 11 bases from V and 0 bases from J, with 13 bases in between. The CDR3 runs 14 residues. CDR1 is MNHNY, CDR2 SVGAGI, per germline (reference sequence). CDR3 protein: CAGGRGPNTGELFF. DNA of the CDR3: TGTGCCGGTGGCAGGGGCCCGAACACCGGGGAGCTGTTTTTT.

The V call is TRBV18, the J call TRBJ2-7, with 8 positions matching TRBD1. This CDR3 comprises 13 residues. CDR1 is KGHSH, CDR2 LQKENI, per germline. V shed 3 bases, J shed 3 bases, and the junction held 1 base outside the gene matches. The CDR3 sequence: CASSPGTGYEQYF. The CDR3 bases are TGTGCCAGCTCACCCGGGACAGGCTACGAGCAGTACTTC.